Below are 29 T cell receptor beta chains sequenced from a single sample in a study of cytomegalovirus exposure and HLA in healthy donors. PCR involved 60 Vbeta and 13 Jbeta primers. Profiling relied on immunoSEQ multiplex PCR, and the TCRdb table lists in-frame clones only, not all of them. The repertoire includes over 110,000 clones, just under 85% of them detected once, and roughly 9.7% sits in the top ten. Sequencing used PBMCs. The receptors were sampled from an older woman in good health and CMV-seropositive.

The CDR3 reads CAWSGRGGPEAFF. The CDR3 DNA sequence: TGTGCCTGGAGTGGACGGGGGGGCCCTGAAGCTTTCTTT. The V and J genes are TRBV30 and TRBJ1-1; TRBD1 is a possible D gene (6 bases). The CDR3 length is 13 residues. Trimming stripped 1 base from V and 6 bases from J, with 12 bases between. Germline lookup yields CDR1 GTSNPN and CDR2 SVGIG (reference sequence).

The rearrangement uses TRBV19 and TRBJ2-6; D remains unclear. The CDR3 is made up of 15 amino acids. Germline V gives CDR1 LNHDA, CDR2 SQIVND (reference sequence). V gave up 7 bases and J gave up 2 bases, with 12 bases separating them. CDR3: CASTGLRTGANVLTF. In DNA, the CDR3 is TGTGCCAGTACAGGTTTAAGGACTGGGGCCAACGTCCTGACTTTC. Combining the CDR3 with reference TRBV19 and TRBJ2-6 gives the whole variable domain DGGITQSPKYLFRKEGQNVTLSCEQNLNHDAMYWYRQDPGQGLRLIYYSQIVNDFQKGDIAEGYSVSREKKESFPLTVTSAQKNPTAFYLCASTGLRTGANVLTFGAGSRLTVL.

The chain is built from TRBV4-2 and TRBJ2-3, with TRBD2 matching 10 bases. V gave up 4 bases and J gave up 4 bases; unmatched junction bases: 14. CDR1 and CDR2 (germline): LGHNA, YNFKEQ. The CDR3 spans 18 residues. The CDR3 loop reads CASSRGKRASGRPDTQYF. The CDR3 DNA reads as TGTGCCAGCAGCCGGGGAAAGCGGGCTAGCGGGAGACCAGATACGCAGTATTTT.

A note on this clone: The same CDR3 can be traced to other DNA sequences in this sample. Here the CDR3 reads CASSEGQNSNQPQHF. For the CDR3, the DNA is TGTGCCAGCAGTGAAGGACAGAATAGCAATCAGCCCCAGCATTTT. This rearrangement joins TRBV6-1 to TRBJ1-5; perhaps TRBD1 as D (5 bases). V was clipped by 1 base and J by 0 bases, with 7 bases between them. The CDR3 length is 15 residues. The germline V gene encodes CDR1 MNHNS and CDR2 SASEGT.

This chain links TRBV7-9 with TRBJ2-5; D gene uncertain. Germline V CDR1 and CDR2: SEHNR, FQNEAQ (reference sequence). The CDR3 spans 14 residues. Trimming shortened V by 1 base and J by 5 bases, and 11 bases separated the two germline ends. The CDR3 region is CASSLELGRETQYF. The CDR3 nucleotides read TGTGCCAGCAGCTTAGAGCTGGGCCGCGAGACCCAGTACTTC.

The CDR3 reads CASSTTGRRETQYF. In nucleotides, the CDR3 is TGTGCCAGCAGTACGACAGGGCGGAGAGAGACCCAGTACTTC. The chain joins TRBV6-1 to TRBJ2-5, with 7 bases lining up with TRBD1. Trimming at V came to 5 bases and at J to 4 bases, leaving 7 bases not matched to a gene. The CDR3 has 14 residues. CDR1 MNHNS and CDR2 SASEGT come from the germline V gene.

This clone was observed once. CDR3 in DNA: TGTGCCAGCAGCTTGCCCGGTTCTAGCGGGAATGAGCAGTTCTTC. It specifies CASSLPGSSGNEQFF. The chain combines TRBV5-4 with TRBJ2-1; TRBD2 matches at 8 bases. CDR3 length: 15 residues. CDR1 is SGHNT, CDR2 YYREEE, per germline (reference sequence). With V trimmed by 1 base and J by 7 bases, 7 bases remained unmatched.

The chain recombines TRBV5-4 with TRBJ1-2, with D unresolved. The germline V gene has CDR1 SGHNT and CDR2 YYREEE (reference sequence). This CDR3 is built from 13 residues. V was pared by 5 bases and J by 5 bases, with 13 bases between. The DNA of the CDR3 is TGTGCCAGCAGAAGATGGGCAGGTTATGGCTACACCTTC. It codes for CASRRWAGYGYTF.

This chain connects TRBV5-1 to TRBJ2-6; no reliable D call. Trimming shortened V by 4 bases and J by 0 bases, and 8 bases separated the two germline ends. The CDR3 totals 15 residues. Germline-derived CDR1 and CDR2 are SGHRS and YFSETQ. CDR3 in amino acids: CASSTGFSGANVLTF. In DNA, the CDR3 is TGCGCCAGCAGCACCGGGTTCTCTGGGGCCAACGTCCTGACTTTC.

This clone has just a few counts. V gene TRBV6-5 combines with J gene TRBJ1-5; 9 bases fit TRBD1. Germline V gene data show CDR1 as MNHEY and CDR2 as SVGAGI. Trimming took 6 bases from V and 3 from J; bases not matched to a gene: 6. The CDR3 length is 15 residues. The CDR3 nucleotides are TGTGCCAGCAGCCTAGGGACAGGGACCAATCAGCCCCAGCATTTT. It yields the protein CASSLGTGTNQPQHF.

This CDR3 reads CASSLSREINYGYTF. CDR3 DNA sequence: TGTGCCAGCAGTTTATCGAGGGAAATTAACTATGGCTACACCTTC. The chain is built from TRBV27 and TRBJ1-2; D gene unclear. Trimming pared 0 bases from V and 1 base from J, leaving 9 bases between. Germline V gives CDR1 MNHEY, CDR2 SMNVEV (reference sequence). CDR3 length: 15 amino acids.

This chain uses TRBV11-3 with TRBJ2-1; 7 bases are shared with TRBD1. The CDR3 is 15 amino acids. The germline V gene encodes CDR1 SGHNT and CDR2 YENEEA. Trimming removed 4 bases from V and 5 bases from J; junction bases left unmatched: 8. CDR3 loop: CASSSVMGQHNEQFF. The CDR3 nucleotides are TGTGCCAGCAGCTCCGTCATGGGACAGCACAATGAGCAGTTCTTC.

Of note for this clone: Only one base separates this from a far larger clonotype, so it likely reflects a read error. The V and J genes are TRBV7-9 and TRBJ1-1, with 9 bases aligning to TRBD1. The CDR3 runs 14 residues. In germline, CDR1 is SEHNR, CDR2 FQNEAQ (reference sequence). As DNA, the CDR3 is TGTGCCAGCAGCCTCGGGACAGGGAACACTGAACCTTTCTTT. Translation: CASSLGTGNTEPFF.

This chain connects TRBV5-1 to TRBJ1-2; D may be TRBD1 (6 bases). The CDR3 spans 13 residues. V shed 0 bases and J shed 8 bases, with 11 bases lying between them. CDR1 is SGHRS, CDR2 YFSETQ, per germline. The DNA of the CDR3 is TGCGCCAGCAGCTTGGTAGGGGGTACAGGCTACACCTTC. Protein sequence: CASSLVGGTGYTF.

V and J are TRBV9 and TRBJ1-1; 9 bases are shared with TRBD1. The CDR3 length is 15 residues. Germline values: CDR1 SGDLS, CDR2 YYNGEE. With V trimmed by 3 bases and J by 6 bases, 9 bases remained unmatched. The CDR3 sequence is CASSGTGGGKAEAFF. In DNA, the CDR3 is TGTGCCAGCAGCGGCACAGGGGGCGGGAAGGCTGAAGCTTTCTTT.

The V call is TRBV2, the J call TRBJ2-7; D is possibly TRBD1 (5 bases). This CDR3 spans 13 amino acids. Trimming removed 6 bases from V and 6 bases from J, with 15 bases in between. CDR1 is SNHLY, CDR2 FYNNEI, per germline. The CDR3 nucleotides read TGTGCCAGCAGGTTAGGGGCCCGCTGCGAGCAGTACTTC. It is translated as CASRLGARCEQYF.

This chain uses TRBV28 with TRBJ1-2, with 7 bases matching TRBD1. CDR1 is MDHEN, CDR2 SYDVKM, per germline. The trim removed 8 bases at V and 0 bases at J, leaving 3 bases unmatched. This CDR3 has 13 amino acids. The CDR3 loop is CASRDSPNYGYTF. CDR3 nucleotide sequence: TGTGCCAGCCGGGACAGTCCTAACTATGGCTACACCTTC.

This clone was seen just once. This same CDR3 is encoded by further DNA sequences in the sample. This rearrangement joins TRBV4-3 to TRBJ2-7; 11 nucleotides align to TRBD2. Germline CDR1 and CDR2: LGHNA and YSLEER. V lost 2 bases to trimming and J lost 4 bases; unmatched junction nucleotides: 7. CDR3 length: 16 amino acids. In DNA, the CDR3 is TGCGCCAGCAGCCAAACTAGCGGGAGAATAGGATACGAGCAGTACTTC. It translates to CASSQTSGRIGYEQYF.

The chain's CDR3 is CASSVREGGLSNQPQHF. The CDR3 bases are TGTGCCAGTAGTGTTCGAGAGGGTGGACTTAGCAATCAGCCCCAGCATTTT. The chain has TRBV19 and TRBJ1-5; D gene ambiguous. Germline CDR1 is LNHDA and CDR2 is SQIVND (reference sequence). There are 17 residues in the CDR3. Deletions cut 5 bases from V and 0 bases from J, with 17 bases between.

CDR3 amino acids: CASSELGLGTGELFF. CDR3 nucleotide sequence: TGTGCCAGCAGTGAACTGGGACTAGGGACCGGGGAGCTGTTTTTT. The chain carries TRBV2 and TRBJ2-2; TRBD2 matches 8 bases. Germline loops: CDR1 SNHLY, CDR2 FYNNEI. J was trimmed by 5 bases and V by 2 bases; bases with no gene match: 4. This CDR3 region has 15 residues. The full variable domain, in which reference TRBV2 and TRBJ2-2 provide the parts outside the CDR3, is EPEVTQTPSHQVTQMGQEVILRCVPISNHLYFYWYRQILGQKVEFLVSFYNNEISEKSEIFDDQFSVERPDGSNFTLKIRSTKLEDSAMYFCASSELGLGTGELFFGEGSRLTVL.

The chain is built from TRBV7-3 and TRBJ2-4, with TRBD1 identical over 8 bases. V trimming: 5 bases; J trimming: 6 bases; junction bases outside the gene matches: 9. Germline CDR1 is SGHTA and CDR2 is FQGTGA. This CDR3 comprises 15 residues. DNA of the CDR3: TGTGCCAGCAGCAAAGACAGGGGCGCGGGAAACATTCAGTACTTC. Translation: CASSKDRGAGNIQYF.

This clone was seen a handful of times. The chain uses TRBV30 and TRBJ2-7; a weak D match, TRBD2 (5 bases). The germline V and J ends were trimmed by 2 bases and 1 base, with 9 bases remaining between them. The CDR3 is 13 residues long. CDR1 and CDR2 from the germline V gene are GTSNPN and SVGIG (reference sequence). This CDR3 reads CAWSPGVSYEQYF. Here the CDR3 DNA reads TGTGCCTGGAGTCCCGGGGTTTCCTACGAGCAGTACTTC.

The rearrangement joins TRBV30 to TRBJ2-3; 7 nucleotides align to TRBD2. Looked up from germline, CDR1 is GTSNPN and CDR2 is SVGIG (reference sequence). V lost 0 bases, J lost 2 bases, and 11 bases stayed unmatched. This CDR3 spans 17 amino acids. CDR3 region: CAWSVLGTTVVTDTQYF. The CDR3 DNA reads as TGTGCCTGGAGTGTACTAGGGACTACGGTTGTCACAGATACGCAGTATTTT.

The V gene is TRBV2, the J gene TRBJ2-1; TRBD1 agrees at 9 bases. Germline V gene data show CDR1 as SNHLY and CDR2 as FYNNEI. Trimming cost V 6 bases and J 5 bases; bases outside gene matches: 5. The CDR3 sequence is 14 residues long. CDR3 residues: CASRAGTGNNEQFF. The CDR3 DNA follows: TGTGCCAGCAGAGCCGGGACAGGGAACAATGAGCAGTTCTTC.

This chain joins TRBV18 and TRBJ2-1; 13 bases are shared with TRBD2. CDR3 size: 18 residues. Looked up from germline, CDR1 is KGHSH and CDR2 is LQKENI. With V trimmed by 3 bases and J by 4 bases, 9 bases remained unmatched. The CDR3 reads CASSPALTSGRDYNEQFF. As DNA, the CDR3 is TGTGCCAGCTCACCGGCCCTTACTAGCGGGAGGGATTACAATGAGCAGTTCTTC.

The rearrangement links TRBV6-6 to TRBJ1-2, with D possibly matching TRBD1 (5 bases). The germline V and J ends were trimmed by 0 bases and 6 bases, with 11 bases remaining between them. Per germline, CDR1 MNHNY and CDR2 SVGAGI (reference sequence). This CDR3 region has 14 residues. CDR3 sequence (DNA): TGTGCCAGCAGTTACTCGAGATGGGGGGATGGCTACACCTTC. Its translation: CASSYSRWGDGYTF.

The chain couples TRBV18 to TRBJ2-5; possibly TRBD2 for D (7 bases). The J call may be mistaken, given a closer DNA end match to TRBJ2-7. Germline lookup yields CDR1 KGHSH and CDR2 LQKENI. The CDR3 is 16 residues long. CDR3 loop: CASSPAPAGAGDEQYF. In nucleotides, the CDR3 is TGTGCCAGCTCACCAGCTCCCGCGGGGGCAGGCGACGAGCAGTACTTC.

This chain links TRBV7-9 with TRBJ2-5; no reliable D call. The DNA end is more similar to TRBJ2-7, so the J call may be wrong. The germline CDR1 and CDR2 sequences are SEHNR and FQNEAQ (reference sequence). This CDR3 is built from 13 residues. CDR3 sequence reads: CASSFPLSYEQYF. CDR3 nucleotide sequence: TGTGCCAGCAGCTTTCCCCTCTCCTACGAGCAGTACTTC.

V gene TRBV4-2 combines with J gene TRBJ2-7; 7 bases agree with TRBD1. Trimming at V came to 4 bases and at J to 0 bases, leaving 9 bases not matched to a gene. CDR1 and CDR2 (germline): LGHNA, YNFKEQ. This CDR3 is built from 16 residues. CDR3 DNA sequence: TGTGCCAGCAGCCGCGTTGGACAGGCCAGCTCCTACGAGCAGTACTTC. This sequence encodes CASSRVGQASSYEQYF.